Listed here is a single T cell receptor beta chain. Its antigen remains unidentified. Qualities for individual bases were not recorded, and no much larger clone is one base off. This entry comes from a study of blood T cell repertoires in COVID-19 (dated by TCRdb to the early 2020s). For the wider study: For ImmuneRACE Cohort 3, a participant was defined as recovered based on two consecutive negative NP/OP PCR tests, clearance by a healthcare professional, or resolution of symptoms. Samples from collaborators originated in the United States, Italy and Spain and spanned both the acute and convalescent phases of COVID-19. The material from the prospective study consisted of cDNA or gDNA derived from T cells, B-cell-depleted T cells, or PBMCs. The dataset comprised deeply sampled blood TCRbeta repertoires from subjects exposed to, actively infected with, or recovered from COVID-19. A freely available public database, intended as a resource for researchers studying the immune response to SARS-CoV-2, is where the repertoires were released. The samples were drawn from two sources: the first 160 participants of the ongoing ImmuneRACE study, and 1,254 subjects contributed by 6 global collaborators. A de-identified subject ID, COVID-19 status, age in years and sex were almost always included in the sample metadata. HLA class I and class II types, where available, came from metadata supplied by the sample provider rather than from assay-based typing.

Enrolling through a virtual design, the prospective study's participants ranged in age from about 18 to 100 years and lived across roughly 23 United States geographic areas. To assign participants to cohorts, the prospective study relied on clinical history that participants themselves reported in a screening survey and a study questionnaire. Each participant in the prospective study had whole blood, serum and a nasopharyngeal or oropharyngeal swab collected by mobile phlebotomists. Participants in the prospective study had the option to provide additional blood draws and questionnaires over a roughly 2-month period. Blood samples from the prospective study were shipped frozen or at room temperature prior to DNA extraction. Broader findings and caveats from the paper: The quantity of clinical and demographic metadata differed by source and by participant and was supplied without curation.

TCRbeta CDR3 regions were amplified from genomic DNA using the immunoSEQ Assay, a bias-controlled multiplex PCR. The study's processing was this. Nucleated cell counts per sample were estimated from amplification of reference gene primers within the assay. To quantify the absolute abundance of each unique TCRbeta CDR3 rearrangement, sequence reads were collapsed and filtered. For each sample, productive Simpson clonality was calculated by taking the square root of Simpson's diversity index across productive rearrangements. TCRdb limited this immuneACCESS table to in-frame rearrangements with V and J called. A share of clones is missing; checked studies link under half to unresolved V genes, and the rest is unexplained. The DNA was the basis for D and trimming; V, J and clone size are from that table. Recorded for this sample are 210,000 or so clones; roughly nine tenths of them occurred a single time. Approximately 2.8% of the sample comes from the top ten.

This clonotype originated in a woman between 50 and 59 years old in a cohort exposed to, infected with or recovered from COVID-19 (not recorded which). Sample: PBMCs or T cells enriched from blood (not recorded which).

The DNA reads TGTGCCAGTAGTAAACAGGGGGCCTCCTACAATGAGCAGTTCTTC. This yields the protein CASSKQGASYNEQFF. The chain couples TRBV19 to TRBJ2-1, with 9 junctional bases fitting TRBD1. Ends trimmed: V by 4 bases, J by 0 bases; bases unmatched to a gene: 1. Via the germline V gene (reference sequence), CDR1 is LNHDA and CDR2 SQIVND. There are 15 amino acids in the CDR3, from cysteine to phenylalanine inclusive. CDR3 DNA is the only sequence kept; it has 45 bases, read in frame from the first base.